Listed here are 24 T cell receptor beta chains from one sample, sequenced in a study of blood T cell repertoires in COVID-19. Produced via immunoSEQ multiplex PCR; TCRdb's table is partial and in-frame only. In the table there are about 210,000 clones, more than 70% of which are singletons. The sequenced sample was peripheral blood. The receptors were sampled from a man aged 50-60 years with active or convalescent COVID-19.

V usage is TRBV13 and J usage is TRBJ2-1; 8 positions agree with TRBD2. CDR1 is PRHDT, CDR2 FYEKMQ, per germline (reference sequence). J was trimmed by 1 base and V by 4 bases; bases with no gene match: 9. CDR3 length: 17 amino acids. CDR3 DNA sequence: TGTGCCAGCAGCTCGCCTTCAGCGGGAGAGTCCTACAATGAGCAGTTCTTC. As protein: CASSSPSAGESYNEQFF. The variable domain in full, completed from reference TRBV13 and TRBJ2-1, reads AAGVIQSPRHLIKEKRETATLKCYPIPRHDTVYWYQQGPGQDPQFLISFYEKMQSDKGSIPDRFSAQQFSDYHSELNMSSLELGDSALYFCASSSPSAGESYNEQFFGPGTRLTVL.

V usage is TRBV25-1 and J usage is TRBJ1-1; D is perhaps TRBD1 (6 bases). Trimming cost V 8 bases and J 7 bases, with 11 bases left between them. The CDR3 runs 11 residues. The germline V gene encodes CDR1 MGHDK and CDR2 SYGVNS. The CDR3 reads CASLQGGEAFF. The CDR3 nucleotides read TGTGCCAGCCTTCAAGGGGGTGAAGCTTTCTTT.

J is TRBJ1-2 and V is TRBV5-3, with D maybe TRBD1 (5 bases). TRBV5-3 is an ORF, and what it does is uncertain. The V end was cut by 7 bases, the J end by 5 bases, with 18 bases between. CDR3 size: 14 residues. This chain's CDR3 is CARFSTRVAYGYTF. In nucleotides, the CDR3 is TGTGCCAGATTCTCTACCAGGGTCGCTTATGGCTACACCTTC.

J is TRBJ1-2 and V is TRBV30; D uncertain. CDR1 GTSNPN and CDR2 SVGIG come from the germline V gene (reference sequence). CDR3 length: 12 residues. V shed 4 bases and J shed 4 bases, with 10 bases lying between them. The CDR3 sequence is CAWNFRGYGYTF. CDR3 nucleotide sequence: TGTGCCTGGAATTTTCGGGGCTATGGCTACACCTTC.

The chain couples TRBV29-1 to TRBJ1-5, with 7 bases fitting TRBD1. Germline CDR1 reads SQVTM; CDR2 reads ANQGSEA. The CDR3 runs to 13 residues. The V segment lost 4 bases and the J segment 1 base; nucleotides outside the gene matches: 1. CDR3 sequence reads: CSVAGQSNQPQHF. For the CDR3, the DNA is TGCAGCGTTGCGGGACAGAGCAATCAGCCCCAGCATTTT.

Written as DNA, the CDR3 is TGTGCCAGCTGCGGAGGAAATTTTTATTATGGCTACACCTTC. Translating gives CASCGGNFYYGYTF. The chain links TRBV28 to TRBJ1-2, with unresolved D. This CDR3 comprises 14 residues. Germline V gene data show CDR1 as MDHEN and CDR2 as SYDVKM. Between the trimmed V and J ends, which lost 8 bases and 5 bases, there was a span of 18 bases.

CDR3 sequence (DNA): TGTGCCAGTAGCACACAGGGGGTCTATGGCGGGGAGCTGTTTTTT. This codes for CASSTQGVYGGELFF. V is TRBV19 and J is TRBJ2-2; 8 nucleotides agree with TRBD1. V lost 6 bases and J lost 7; bases outside the gene matches: 10. Germline loops: CDR1 LNHDA, CDR2 SQIVND (reference sequence). This CDR3 comprises 15 residues.

The DNA of the CDR3 is TGTGCCAGCAGCTTAGGGGGCCCCAGGGAGACCCAGTACTTC. It is translated as CASSLGGPRETQYF. The genes are TRBV5-4 and TRBJ2-5; TRBD1 agrees at 7 bases. V lost 2 bases to trimming and J lost 5 bases; unmatched junction nucleotides: 6. This CDR3 region has 14 residues. Germline V gives CDR1 SGHNT, CDR2 YYREEE (reference sequence).

This chain joins TRBV12-3 or TRBV12-4 and TRBJ1-2, with D unclear. V was clipped by 3 bases and J by 6 bases, with 5 bases between them. This CDR3 is 11 amino acids long. The CDR3 loop reads CASSFTDGYTF. The CDR3 DNA reads TGTGCCAGCAGTTTCACAGATGGCTACACCTTC.

The chain has TRBV7-2 and TRBJ2-5; a weak D match, TRBD2 (7 bases). The CDR3 contains 16 residues. V was clipped by 2 bases and J by 3 bases, with 16 bases between them. Germline-derived CDR1 and CDR2 are SGHTA and FQGNSA. The CDR3 nucleotides are TGTGCCAGCAGCTTACCATGGGAGGGGGTCAAAGAGACCCAGTACTTC. It encodes CASSLPWEGVKETQYF.

The rearrangement links TRBV30 to TRBJ2-7; possibly TRBD1 for D (6 bases). V lost 1 base, J lost 2 bases, and 12 bases lay in between. Germline V lookup: CDR1 GTSNPN, CDR2 SVGIG (reference sequence). This CDR3 contains 14 residues. Here the CDR3 DNA reads TGTGCCTGGAGTGGAGGCAGGGGCACCTACGAGCAGTACTTC. This encodes CAWSGGRGTYEQYF. The full variable domain, completed using reference TRBV30 and TRBJ2-7, is SQTIHQWPATLVQPVGSPLSLECTVEGTSNPNLYWYRQAAGRGLQLLFYSVGIGQISSEVPQNLSASRPQDRQFILSSKKLLLSDSGFYLCAWSGGRGTYEQYFGPGTRLTVT.

The chain carries TRBV2 and TRBJ2-7, with 8 bases matching TRBD1. Germline trimming cut 5 bases from V and 4 bases from J; bases unmatched to any gene: 7. The CDR3 covers 14 residues. From germline, CDR1 is SNHLY and CDR2 FYNNEI. The CDR3 is CASSSGTGVYEQYF. DNA of the CDR3: TGTGCCAGCAGTTCCGGGACAGGAGTTTACGAGCAGTACTTC.

V gene TRBV9 combines with J gene TRBJ1-2; TRBD1 matches 9 bases. CDR3 length equals 15 residues. Germline V CDR1 and CDR2: SGDLS, YYNGEE. Trimming took 4 bases from V and 2 from J; bases not matched to a gene: 6. The CDR3 is CASSPGQGTNYGYTF. The CDR3 DNA is TGTGCCAGCAGCCCCGGACAGGGGACGAACTATGGCTACACCTTC.

The chain combines TRBV5-1 with TRBJ1-2, with D hard to call. Trimming cost V 0 bases and J 7 bases, with 7 bases left between them. From germline, CDR1 is SGHRS and CDR2 YFSETQ. The CDR3 is 12 residues long. DNA of the CDR3: TGCGCCAGCAGCTTGGGAACTCCTGGCTACACCTTC. This codes for CASSLGTPGYTF.

The gene calls are TRBV5-4 and TRBJ2-3, with TRBD2 matching 12 bases. The trim removed 4 bases at V and 2 bases at J, leaving 5 bases unmatched. Germline-derived CDR1 and CDR2 are SGHNT and YYREEE (reference sequence). The CDR3 covers 16 residues. CDR3 sequence (DNA): TGTGCCAGCAGCCGGGGGACTAGCGGGCTCACAGATACGCAGTATTTT. Translation gives CASSRGTSGLTDTQYF.

This clone was detected only once. CDR3 protein: CASSDGTGTTNEKLFF. The CDR3 bases are TGTGCCAGCAGCGACGGGACAGGAACAACTAATGAAAAACTGTTTTTT. The genes are TRBV9 and TRBJ1-4; 8 bases match TRBD1. The CDR3 has 16 amino acids. The germline gives CDR1 SGDLS, CDR2 YYNGEE. The V gene end was trimmed by 3 bases and the J gene end by 0 bases; junction bases not matched to a gene: 4.

The V and J genes are TRBV24-1 and TRBJ1-2; D gene ambiguous. Germline-derived CDR1 and CDR2 are KGHDR and SFDVKD. Trimming took 3 bases from V and 5 from J, leaving 12 bases between them. The CDR3 covers 14 residues. In nucleotides, the CDR3 is TGTGCCACCAGTGATAACGGTGCGAATTATGGCTACACCTTC. It encodes CATSDNGANYGYTF.

The V and J genes are TRBV12-3 or TRBV12-4 and TRBJ1-1; D perhaps matches TRBD1 (5 bases). V lost 2 bases and J lost 1, with 5 bases in between. This CDR3 has 13 residues. Here the CDR3 DNA reads TGTGCCAGCAGTTTAAGGGGGAACACTGAAGCTTTCTTT. Amino acids: CASSLRGNTEAFF.

The chain links TRBV5-1 to TRBJ1-2; 11 nucleotides align to TRBD1. CDR1 is SGHRS, CDR2 YFSETQ, per germline. J lost 7 bases, V lost 4 bases, and 18 bases had no gene match. The CDR3 totals 18 residues. The CDR3 coding sequence is TGCGCCAGCAGCGTATCACCGGGACAGGGGGACATAGGAGGTGGCTACACCTTC. It specifies CASSVSPGQGDIGGGYTF.

The chain uses TRBV27 and TRBJ2-3; D remains ambiguous. This CDR3 is 12 amino acids long. Germline CDR1 reads MNHEY; CDR2 reads SMNVEV (reference sequence). V shed 6 bases and J shed 5 bases, with 9 bases lying between them. Written as DNA, the CDR3 is TGTGCCAGCAGGCACAGACAAGATACGCAGTATTTT. It specifies CASRHRQDTQYF.

This chain joins TRBV7-9 and TRBJ2-1; D is perhaps TRBD1 (5 bases). Trimming took 4 bases from V and 1 from J, leaving 17 bases between them. From germline, CDR1 is SEHNR and CDR2 FQNEAQ (reference sequence). The length of the CDR3 is 17 residues. Here the CDR3 reads CASSSPFGARSYNEQFF. DNA for the CDR3: TGTGCCAGCAGCTCGCCATTTGGGGCGAGGTCCTACAATGAGCAGTTCTTC.

This clone was seen only a few times. The chain combines TRBV30 with TRBJ1-3, with D possibly matching TRBD1 (5 bases). The germline CDR1 and CDR2 sequences are GTSNPN and SVGIG (reference sequence). This CDR3 has 17 residues. The ends were cut back, 2 bases at V and 7 bases at J, with 24 bases in the middle. The CDR3 loop reads CAWSPLFGGKPRNTIYF. The CDR3 DNA sequence: TGTGCCTGGAGTCCCCTCTTCGGGGGTAAACCTCGCAACACCATATATTTT. Using reference TRBV30 and TRBJ1-3 for the parts outside the CDR3, the full variable domain is SQTIHQWPATLVQPVGSPLSLECTVEGTSNPNLYWYRQAAGRGLQLLFYSVGIGQISSEVPQNLSASRPQDRQFILSSKKLLLSDSGFYLCAWSPLFGGKPRNTIYFGEGSWLTVV.

CDR3 sequence (DNA): TGTGCCAGCAGGCCACCGACAGGGGGGTACTATGGCTACACCTTC. This gives the protein CASRPPTGGYYGYTF. V and J are TRBV6-5 and TRBJ1-2; TRBD1 matches at 9 bases. After removal of 6 bases from V and 3 bases from J, the junction contained 8 bases not matched to a gene. Germline CDR1 and CDR2: MNHEY and SVGAGI. The CDR3 consists of 15 residues.

This sequence joins TRBV4-1 and TRBJ1-4; 9 bases line up with TRBD1. From germline, CDR1 is MGHRA and CDR2 YSYEKL. This CDR3 has 15 amino acids. The V segment lost 3 bases and the J segment 4 bases; nucleotides outside the gene matches: 3. This chain's CDR3 is CASSHMTGGNEKLFF. CDR3 nucleotides: TGCGCCAGCAGCCACATGACAGGGGGTAATGAAAAACTGTTTTTT.